Described below is a single TCR beta chain sequence and its context. Its specificity is unknown. This record belongs to a study of blood T cells in healthy people across ages. Findings of the study overall: Older individuals had lower TCR beta diversity per million T cells (the decline was roughly linear).

Combining a sample-barcoded 5' primer with a J-beta primer mix, a second PCR ran for roughly 7 to 11 cycles. Using its own MiXCR run on the 5' RACE reads, TCRdb lists one record per CDR3 protein. The sample has 780,000 or so distinct CDR3 sequences; roughly 56% are singletons. Trimming pared 0 bases from V and 0 bases from J, leaving 9 bases between. The CDR3 consists of 15 residues. Germline values: CDR1 SGHDT, CDR2 YYEEEE. The TCR sequence derives from a man aged 35 to 55 in good health. The sequencing sample was made of blood. The chain has TRBV5-6 and TRBJ1-1; D remains ambiguous. CDR3 bases: TGTGCCAGCAGCTTGGCCATCGTCATGAACACTGAAGCTTTCTTT. This encodes CASSLAIVMNTEAFF.